Each of the 18 T cell receptor beta chains below was sequenced from the same sample in a study of human T cells and chemical hapten exposure. The time point is: patch test 1, 2 weeks after DPC sensitization. Treatment in this sample: therapeutic diphenylcyclopropenone sensitization with weekly scalp DPC. TCRdb itself ran the RACE reads through MiXCR, one entry per CDR3 protein. This table holds some 340,000 distinct CDR3 sequences, approximately 6.9% found once. The sample was whole blood, taken in connection with sensitization to the hapten diphenylcyclopropenone (DPC). The receptors derive from a woman under 30 with alopecia areata. Some clones in this sample may be carry-over from other donors' samples.

This clonotype was observed a few times. The V call is TRBV28, the J call TRBJ2-2; D uncertain. Germline V gene sequence: CDR1 MDHEN, CDR2 SYDVKM. The CDR3 loop spans 15 amino acids. V shed 2 bases and J shed 0 bases, with 7 bases lying between them. The CDR3 protein is CASSLVGSNTGELFF. Written as DNA, the CDR3 is TGTGCCAGCAGTTTAGTCGGATCGAACACCGGGGAGCTGTTTTTT.

This clonotype was detected a few times. The genes are TRBV5-4 and TRBJ2-2, with D possibly being TRBD1 (6 bases). With 0 bases removed from V and 8 bases from J, the gap between germline ends came to 8 bases. The CDR3 runs to 13 residues. Germline V gene data show CDR1 as SGHNT and CDR2 as YYREEE (reference sequence). CDR3 nucleotide sequence: TGTGCCAGCAGCTTGGACAGGGTAGGGGAGCTGTTTTTT. Protein product: CASSLDRVGELFF.

The rearrangement uses TRBV7-8 and TRBJ2-3; 7 positions match TRBD2. The germline CDR1 and CDR2 sequences are SGHVS and FQNEAQ. This CDR3 is 16 amino acids long. The V segment lost 1 base and the J segment 3 bases; nucleotides outside the gene matches: 7. CDR3 sequence reads: CASSLDRGGWTDTQYF. CDR3 nucleotide sequence: TGTGCCAGCAGCTTAGATCGCGGGGGATGGACAGATACGCAGTATTTT. Full variable domain (remainder filled in from reference TRBV7-8 and TRBJ2-3): GAGVSQSPRYKVAKRGQDVALRCDPISGHVSLFWYQQALGQGPEFLTYFQNEAQLDKSGLPSDRFFAERPEGSVSTLKIQRTQQEDSAVYLCASSLDRGGWTDTQYFGPGTRLTVL.

This clonotype was seen ten or more times. The chain carries TRBV7-3 and TRBJ1-1; D call uncertain. Trimming stripped 3 bases from V and 9 bases from J, with 14 bases between. Germline CDR1 and CDR2: SGHTA and FQGTGA. CDR3 size: 13 residues. CDR3 region: CASSFASDTKAFF. CDR3 coding DNA: TGTGCCAGCAGCTTTGCATCCGACACAAAAGCTTTCTTT.

This clonotype was seen only a few times. The chain couples TRBV7-8 to TRBJ2-7; possible D gene TRBD1, 6 bases. With 5 bases removed from V and 4 bases from J, the gap between germline ends came to 21 bases. Germline V gives CDR1 SGHVS, CDR2 FQNEAQ. The CDR3 runs to 16 residues. The CDR3 loop is CASSPSFGGMIYEQYF. CDR3 nucleotide sequence: TGTGCCAGCAGCCCTTCTTTTGGGGGCATGATTTACGAGCAGTACTTC.

Only one count was recorded for this clonotype. This sequence joins TRBV12-3 or TRBV12-4 and TRBJ1-1, with D possibly TRBD1 on 6 matching bases. The CDR3 extends over 12 amino acids. V lost 5 bases to trimming and J lost 10 bases, with 14 bases between them. The chain's CDR3 is CASSRTSGAAFF. Written as DNA, the CDR3 is TGTGCCAGCAGTCGAACGTCAGGGGCAGCTTTCTTT.

This clonotype was observed a few times. The gene calls are TRBV6-5 and TRBJ1-1; no firm D call. The CDR3 is 10 amino acids. V lost 7 bases and J lost 7, with 7 bases in between. CDR1 MNHEY and CDR2 SVGAGI come from the germline V gene. The DNA of the CDR3 is TGTGCCAGCATCTCCGGTGAAGCTTTCTTT. Its protein is CASISGEAFF.

CDR3 bases: TGCGCCAGCAGCCGCCTCCCTCCTCGATGGGAGACCCAGTACTTC. Its translation is CASSRLPPRWETQYF. The rearrangement uses TRBV4-1 and TRBJ2-5; unclear D gene. The V end lost 4 bases, the J end lost 5 bases, and 17 bases lay between the germline ends. The V gene's germline CDR1 is MGHRA and CDR2 YSYEKL. The length of the CDR3 is 15 residues.

In its sample, this clonotype was seen a few times. V gene TRBV7-8 combines with J gene TRBJ2-3; 11 nucleotides align to TRBD2. CDR1 is SGHVS, CDR2 FQNEAQ, per germline. CDR3 size: 17 residues. V trimming: 5 bases; J trimming: 1 base; junction bases outside the gene matches: 8. Here the CDR3 reads CASSAPGLAERTDTQYF. DNA of the CDR3: TGTGCCAGCAGCGCACCGGGACTAGCGGAACGCACAGATACGCAGTATTTT.

This clonotype was observed a handful of times. The V gene is TRBV7-9, the J gene TRBJ2-7; D not certain. With 7 bases removed from V and 7 bases from J, the gap between germline ends came to 17 bases. Looked up from germline, CDR1 is SEHNR and CDR2 is FQNEAQ (reference sequence). The CDR3 covers 13 residues. The chain's CDR3 is CASTGFTVVEQYF. DNA of the CDR3: TGTGCCAGCACCGGCTTTACGGTGGTGGAGCAGTACTTC. Based on the CDR3 plus reference TRBV7-9 and TRBJ2-7, the full variable domain is DTGVSQNPRHKITKRGQNVTFRCDPISEHNRLYWYRQTLGQGPEFLTYFQNEAQLEKSRLLSDRFSAERPKGSFSTLEIQRTEQGDSAMYLCASTGFTVVEQYFGPGTRLTVT.

The chain combines TRBV5-1 with TRBJ2-3; TRBD2 agrees at 12 bases. The CDR3 spans 19 residues. CDR1 is SGHRS and CDR2 is YFSETQ in the germline V gene. The V segment lost 4 bases and the J segment 3 bases; nucleotides outside the gene matches: 15. As DNA, the CDR3 is TGCGCCAGCAGCCAATCCACTAGCGGGGGGCCTTCGCCGACAGATACGCAGTATTTT. The encoded protein is CASSQSTSGGPSPTDTQYF.

This clonotype has a handful of counts. The V call is TRBV6-5, the J call TRBJ1-2; tentatively, D is TRBD1 (6 bases). The V and J ends lost 5 bases and 8 bases respectively, with 15 bases between them. The CDR3 loop spans 13 amino acids. Germline CDR1 is MNHEY and CDR2 is SVGAGI. The CDR3 loop reads CASSGGGYFGYTF. CDR3 nucleotides: TGTGCCAGCAGTGGGGGCGGATATTTCGGCTACACCTTC.

This clonotype has at least ten counts. The chain uses TRBV6-2 or TRBV6-3 and TRBJ2-2; the match to TRBD1 covers 10 bases. The V and J ends lost 10 bases and 6 bases, in that order; junction bases with no gene match: 8. CDR1 is MNHEY and CDR2 is SVGEGT in the germline V gene. The CDR3 has 14 amino acids. The CDR3 region has the DNA TGTGCCACTTCCGGGACAGGGGAATCCGGGGAGCTGTTTTTT. Translating it yields CATSGTGESGELFF.

This clonotype was counted at least ten times. V and J are TRBV7-2 and TRBJ2-3, with D possibly matching TRBD2 (5 bases). Trimming left V 6 bases short and J 3 bases short, with 19 bases between. Germline loops: CDR1 SGHTA, CDR2 FQGNSA. The CDR3 runs to 16 residues. The CDR3 nucleotides are TGTGCCAGCAGTTATACTGGGCGGGCCCCAACAGATACGCAGTATTTT. As protein: CASSYTGRAPTDTQYF.

This clonotype was seen many times. CDR3 sequence reads: CSVVFSGTGGTSTDTQYF. CDR3 bases: TGCAGCGTTGTCTTTTCCGGGACAGGGGGAACTAGCACAGATACGCAGTATTTT. V is TRBV29-1 and J is TRBJ2-3; TRBD1 aligns across 11 bases. This CDR3 comprises 18 residues. J was trimmed by 0 bases and V by 4 bases; bases with no gene match: 12. Germline V gene data show CDR1 as SQVTM and CDR2 as ANQGSEA.

Ten or more counts support this clonotype. V and J are TRBV25-1 and TRBJ2-3; 9 bases are a match to TRBD2. Germline V gives CDR1 MGHDK, CDR2 SYGVNS. This CDR3 spans 17 amino acids. The junction had 9 bases not matched to a gene; V was cut back by 4 bases and J by 1 base. The DNA of the CDR3 is TGTGCCAGCAGTGCCTTGGCCGGGACTAGCCGCACAGATACGCAGTATTTT. Amino acid sequence: CASSALAGTSRTDTQYF.

This clonotype was seen more than once but under ten times. This chain connects TRBV5-1 to TRBJ2-7, with TRBD1 matching over 8 bases. The CDR3 is made up of 14 amino acids. The ends lost 5 bases at V and 3 bases at J; junction bases unmatched: 7. Per the germline V gene, CDR1 is SGHRS and CDR2 is YFSETQ. CDR3 in DNA: TGCGCCAGCAGTTATGGGACAGGCGGCTACGAGCAGTACTTC. This codes for CASSYGTGGYEQYF.

This clonotype has just a few counts. This rearrangement joins TRBV10-3 to TRBJ1-2; the D is unclear. The CDR3 extends over 15 amino acids. The V gene lost 3 bases and the J gene lost 2 bases, with 13 bases spanning the gap. Germline V gives CDR1 ENHRY, CDR2 SYGVKD. The CDR3 coding sequence is TGTGCCATCAGTGAAGGCGGCAGCGTGAACTATGGCTACACCTTC. Its translation is CAISEGGSVNYGYTF.